Listed below are T cell receptor beta chains from one sample, sequenced in a study of blood T cell repertoires in COVID-19. The repertoire was sequenced with immunoSEQ multiplex PCR; TCRdb's copy has only in-frame clones and lacks some. Among almost 350,000 clones, 89% were seen once, and the ten largest hold around 4%. The specimen sequenced was peripheral blood. All receptors derive from a woman aged 60-75 years with COVID-19, enrolled during active disease. CDR3s include the opening cysteine and the closing phenylalanine or tryptophan. The D gene is left open where the match is weak. Clone size is stated in some rows and not others, as once, few, many or a class when expanded.

D gene	CDR3 length	V gene	clone size	J gene	CDR3 protein	CDR3 DNA
-	12	TRBV27	-	TRBJ2-1	CASSPGYNEQFF	TGTGCCAGCAGCCCAGGGTACAATGAGCAGTTCTTC
-	16	TRBV11-2	few	TRBJ1-1	CASSLQWGLQATEAFF	TGTGCCAGCAGCTTACAATGGGGACTACAGGCCACTGAAGCTTTCTTT
-	16	TRBV28	-	TRBJ1-3	CASSLDLRLAGNTIYF	TGTGCCAGCAGTTTAGATCTGCGTCTGGCTGGAAACACCATATATTTT
-	15	TRBV5-1	once	TRBJ1-6	CASSLVAGDNSPLHF	TGCGCCAGCAGCTTGGTGGCAGGGGACAATTCACCCCTCCACTTT
-	16	TRBV7-9	-	TRBJ1-3	CASSRGQSGVGNTIYF	TGTGCCAGCAGCCGAGGCCAGTCCGGGGTCGGAAACACCATATATTTT
TRBD1	14	TRBV6-5	-	TRBJ2-3	CASGDRGTTDTQYF	TGTGCCAGCGGGGACAGGGGGACGACAGATACGCAGTATTTT
-	14	TRBV11-2	-	TRBJ2-7	CASSLVGGFSRQYF	TGTGCCAGCAGCTTAGTAGGCGGTTTCTCTCGACAGTACTTC
TRBD1	15	TRBV19	-	TRBJ1-1	CASSIRDSMNTEAFF	TGTGCCAGTAGTATAAGGGACAGCATGAACACTGAAGCTTTCTTT
TRBD2	18	TRBV19	-	TRBJ2-5	CASSATLGLAGGEETQYF	TGTGCCAGTAGTGCCACCCTCGGACTAGCGGGGGGGGAAGAGACCCAGTACTTC
TRBD1	18	TRBV6-7	-	TRBJ1-4	CASSYSPRQGAALGKLFF	TGTGCCAGCAGTTACTCCCCCCGACAGGGGGCCGCACTGGGCAAACTGTTTTTT
TRBD2	14	TRBV7-9	once	TRBJ2-1	CASGPGGGSNEQFF	TGTGCCAGCGGGCCAGGCGGGGGTTCCAATGAGCAGTTCTTC
TRBD1	14	TRBV2	once	TRBJ1-2	CASSPGTGFVRYTF	TGTGCCAGCAGTCCCGGGACAGGGTTTGTACGCTACACCTTC
TRBD1	18	TRBV19	-	TRBJ2-6	CASSRGQGDPSGANVLTF	TGTGCCAGTAGTAGGGGACAGGGAGATCCCTCTGGGGCCAACGTCCTGACTTTC
TRBD2	16	TRBV19	-	TRBJ2-1	CASSTPSLAGHNEQFF	TGTGCCAGTAGTACCCCCTCATTAGCGGGTCACAATGAGCAGTTCTTC
-	13	TRBV12-3/TRBV12-4	-	TRBJ1-1	CASSAQGTAEAFF	TGTGCCAGCAGTGCACAGGGTACCGCTGAAGCTTTCTTT
TRBD1	14	TRBV4-1	once	TRBJ1-2	CASSDQGATYGYTF	TGCGCCAGCAGCGATCAGGGGGCTACCTATGGCTACACCTTC
TRBD1	15	TRBV5-5	-	TRBJ1-1	CASSPTGTGRTEAFF	TGTGCCAGCAGTCCAACCGGGACAGGGAGGACTGAAGCTTTCTTT
-	15	TRBV5-5	-	TRBJ1-2	CASSLVAGGNYGYTF	TGTGCCAGCAGCTTGGTGGCCGGGGGAAACTATGGCTACACCTTC
-	12	TRBV6-5	-	TRBJ1-1	CATTGINTEAFF	TGTGCCACCACAGGGATAAACACTGAAGCTTTCTTT
-	14	TRBV28	few	TRBJ1-3	CASSRAELLNTIYF	TGTGCCAGCAGTCGCGCCGAACTCTTAAACACCATATATTTT
TRBD1	14	TRBV7-9	-	TRBJ2-5	CASSVGQGAETQYF	TGTGCCAGCAGCGTCGGACAGGGGGCGGAGACCCAGTACTTC
TRBD1	13	TRBV5-1	-	TRBJ1-1	CASTTYRGAEAFF	TGCGCCAGCACTACTTACAGGGGTGCTGAAGCTTTCTTT
TRBD2	16	TRBV5-4	-	TRBJ2-1	CASRPGLAGAINEQFF	TGTGCCAGCAGACCCGGGCTAGCGGGGGCTATTAATGAGCAGTTCTTC
-	15	TRBV7-9	-	TRBJ1-6	CASSFGWAVDSPLHF	TGTGCCAGCAGCTTTGGGTGGGCAGTGGATTCACCCCTCCACTTT
-	13	TRBV5-1	-	TRBJ2-1	CASSTGTTNEQFF	TGCGCCAGCAGCACCGGGACAACGAATGAGCAGTTCTTC
-	13	TRBV5-5	-	TRBJ1-2	CASSFSTGYGYTF	TGTGCCAGCAGTTTCTCCACAGGGTATGGCTACACCTTC
-	13	TRBV20-1	once	TRBJ1-3	CSASLPGGNTIYF	TGCAGTGCTAGTCTTCCGGGTGGAAACACCATATATTTT
TRBD1	16	TRBV4-2	-	TRBJ2-2	CASSDSGTGNTGELFF	TGTGCCAGCAGCGATTCCGGGACAGGGAACACCGGGGAGCTGTTTTTT
-	15	TRBV6-6	-	TRBJ1-6	CASSYSGVGGSPLHF	TGTGCCAGCAGTTACTCTGGCGTCGGGGGTTCACCCCTCCACTTT
-	16	TRBV5-4	-	TRBJ2-5	CASSLKVGGSIETQYF	TGTGCCAGCAGCTTGAAGGTGGGGGGATCCATTGAGACCCAGTACTTC
-	13	TRBV6-5	once	TRBJ1-2	CASKTTGMKGYTF	TGTGCCAGTAAAACGACCGGGATGAAAGGCTACACCTTC
TRBD2	15	TRBV7-2	few	TRBJ2-7	CASSLALAGVYEQYF	TGTGCCAGCAGCTTAGCGCTAGCGGGGGTCTACGAGCAGTACTTC
TRBD2	16	TRBV18	-	TRBJ2-2	CASSQGLAGDTGELFF	TGTGCCAGCTCACAGGGACTAGCGGGGGACACCGGGGAGCTGTTTTTT
TRBD1	13	TRBV27	-	TRBJ2-7	CASSRTGAYEQYF	TGTGCCAGCAGTCGGACAGGCGCCTACGAGCAGTACTTC
-	16	TRBV18	-	TRBJ1-6	CASSPVGAVYNSPLHF	TGTGCCAGCTCACCAGTGGGGGCAGTCTATAATTCACCCCTCCACTTT
-	11	TRBV20-1	-	TRBJ1-2	CTFADYYGYTF	TGCACTTTCGCGGACTACTATGGCTACACCTTC
-	12	TRBV11-2	-	TRBJ1-2	CASSLEAVGYTF	TGTGCCAGCAGCTTAGAGGCAGTTGGCTACACCTTC
-	13	TRBV19	-	TRBJ2-2	CASLRSNTGELFF	TGTGCCAGCCTACGGTCGAACACCGGGGAGCTGTTTTTT
-	12	TRBV10-3	-	TRBJ2-1	CAISDQYNEQFF	TGTGCCATCAGTGACCAATACAATGAGCAGTTCTTC
-	11	TRBV30	-	TRBJ2-7	CAWSGLREQYF	TGTGCCTGGAGTGGACTGCGGGAGCAGTACTTC
-	16	TRBV19	-	TRBJ2-1	CASTHSWGGRLNEQFF	TGTGCCAGTACCCATTCGTGGGGGGGCCGGTTAAATGAGCAGTTCTTC
-	12	TRBV6-5	-	TRBJ2-3	CASRKGFYTQYF	TGTGCCAGCAGGAAGGGGTTCTATACGCAGTATTTT
-	16	TRBV10-3	-	TRBJ1-5	CAISESDRAGRQPQHF	TGTGCCATCAGTGAGTCGGATAGGGCAGGGAGGCAGCCCCAGCATTTT
-	13	TRBV28	-	TRBJ1-2	CASSMHFDYGYTF	TGTGCCAGTAGCATGCATTTCGACTATGGCTACACCTTC
-	15	TRBV5-6	-	TRBJ1-3	CASSLDWSSGNTIYF	TGTGCCAGCAGCTTGGATTGGAGCTCTGGAAACACCATATATTTT
TRBD2	16	TRBV7-9	-	TRBJ2-3	CASSAEGGLAADTQYF	TGTGCCAGCAGCGCGGAGGGGGGACTAGCGGCAGATACGCAGTATTTT
-	17	TRBV9	-	TRBJ1-6	CASSVGSPSSYNSPLHF	TGTGCCAGCAGCGTAGGGTCCCCGAGCTCCTATAATTCACCCCTCCACTTT
TRBD2	15	TRBV7-3	-	TRBJ2-3	CASSLSGGSTDTQYF	TGTGCCAGCAGCTTAAGCGGGGGAAGCACAGATACGCAGTATTTT
TRBD1	17	TRBV13	-	TRBJ1-3	CASSLTGTGGSGNTIYF	TGTGCCAGCAGCTTAACCGGGACAGGGGGTTCTGGAAACACCATATATTTT
-	16	TRBV7-2	-	TRBJ1-6	CASSLLLAGLNSPLHF	TGTGCCAGCAGCTTACTCTTGGCAGGTCTTAATTCACCCCTCCACTTT
TRBD2	16	TRBV5-1	-	TRBJ2-5	CASSLRLAGAQETQYF	TGCGCCAGCAGCCTACGTCTAGCGGGGGCGCAAGAGACCCAGTACTTC
TRBD2	14	TRBV19	-	TRBJ2-3	CASSPSGGANTQYF	TGTGCCAGTAGTCCAAGCGGGGGGGCAAATACGCAGTATTTT